What follows describes a single T cell receptor beta chain. The CDR3 end lies 3 residues beyond the end of the read and is filled in from the germline J gene. The entry originates in a study of T cells in women clearing cervical HPV infection. Looking at the study overall: HLA type could not be excluded as a confounder.

Method: immunoSEQ multiplex PCR; TCRdb's copy keeps in-frame clones and lacks some. The repertoire table contains tens of thousands of clones. Germline CDR1 is SGHRS and CDR2 is YFSETQ. This CDR3 has 13 amino acids. J is TRBJ2-4 and V is TRBV5-1; 8 positions match TRBD1. This clonotype originated in a woman between 18 and 69 years old with a cervical HPV16 infection that either progressed to CIN3+ or cleared (not recorded which). Sequenced input: blood buffy coat. This CDR3 is CASSPGQGEVQYF. Partial CDR3 DNA: TGCGCCAGCAGCCCAGGACAGGGTGAGGTT.